The sample holds many counts of the clone carrying this T cell receptor (beta chain). The CDR3 spans 16 residues. J was trimmed by 5 bases and V by 3 bases; bases with no gene match: 8. This record comes from a study of response to subunit inactivated influenza vaccine. One entry per CDR3 protein results from TCRdb running MiXCR on the RT-PCR reads. Here the sample spans under 750,000 distinct CDR3 sequences, about 10% being singletons. This TCR derives from a man in his forties or fifties who received an inactivated influenza vaccine. Sequences were derived from PBMCs from blood, sampled on the day of vaccination. The genes are TRBV12-3 or TRBV12-4 and TRBJ2-3; 10 bases fit TRBD2. The CDR3 here is CASSLSSGRFGDTQYF. CDR3 in DNA: TGTGCCAGCAGTTTGAGTAGCGGGAGGTTTGGAGATACGCAGTATTTT.